This is a list of T cell receptor beta chains from one sample in a study of T cell repertoires in cytomegalovirus infection. TCRdb passed the reads through MiXCR, listing each CDR3 protein once. The sample carries around 270,000 distinct CDR3 sequences, approximately 10% recorded once. The sample taken for sequencing was PBMCs. The source of these receptors is a human donor in good health (CMV status not recorded). Some clones in this sample may be carry-over from other donors' samples. Each CDR3 is given with its conserved first and last residue. Fields, in order: CDR3 DNA, CDR3 protein, J gene, clone size, D gene, V gene. D genes are given only for firm matches. Expanded clones get a size class; other rows say once, few or many, or leave the size out.

DNA: TGTGCCAGCAGCGTAGGGGTCACTGGAAACACCATATATTTT
CDR3: CASSVGVTGNTIYF
J: TRBJ1-3
size: many
D: -
V: TRBV12-3/TRBV12-4

DNA: TGTGCCAGCAGCTTAAGAGGGCTTCAAGAGACCCAGTACTTC
CDR3: CASSLRGLQETQYF
J: TRBJ2-5
size: many
D: -
V: TRBV7-2

DNA: TGTGCCAGCAGTTCCCTACAGCTAGCGGGAGTATCAGATACGCAGTATTTT
CDR3: CASSSLQLAGVSDTQYF
J: TRBJ2-3
size: many
D: TRBD2
V: TRBV12-3/TRBV12-4

DNA: TGTGCCAGCAGCTCATCGGGGACAGGGGGCGCCCACGAGCAGTACTTC
CDR3: CASSSSGTGGAHEQYF
J: TRBJ2-7
size: few
D: TRBD1
V: TRBV28

DNA: TGCAGTGCTAGAGATGGACGAGCCAGGCAGGAGACCCAGTACTTC
CDR3: CSARDGRARQETQYF
J: TRBJ2-5
size: few
D: -
V: TRBV20-1

DNA: TGTGCCACCAGTGCCTCGGGTATTTCTGGGGCCAACGTCCTGACTTTC
CDR3: CATSASGISGANVLTF
J: TRBJ2-6
size: -
D: -
V: TRBV24-1

DNA: TGTGCCAGCAGCCCGAACGCCCGACAGGGTACGAAGTACTTC
CDR3: CASSPNARQGTKYF
J: TRBJ2-7
size: many
D: TRBD1
V: TRBV28

DNA: TGTGCCAGCAGCTTAACCGGCCCCAAGAGCTCTGGGGCCAACGTCCTGACTTTC
CDR3: CASSLTGPKSSGANVLTF
J: TRBJ2-6
size: many
D: -
V: TRBV7-3

DNA: TGTGCCAGCATCCCGGGCGGGCAGAGCTCCTACAATGAGCAGTTCTTC
CDR3: CASIPGGQSSYNEQFF
J: TRBJ2-1
size: many
D: -
V: TRBV12-3/TRBV12-4

DNA: TGCAGTGCTGGCCAGGACCACTCTGGAAACACCATATATTTT
CDR3: CSAGQDHSGNTIYF
J: TRBJ1-3
size: -
D: -
V: TRBV20-1